This entry describes one T cell receptor (beta chain). No antigen is known for it. Base qualities were left out, and no much larger clone turns up one base away. The entry originates in a study of early T cells in non-severe SARS-CoV-2 infection (dated by TCRdb to about 2021). For context, the study as a whole: TCR sequencing used bulk RNA from unsorted whole blood, so alpha and beta chains could not be paired.

The paper as a whole reports these results and caveats: VDJdb matching was skewed toward anti-spike CD8 responses and likely underestimated virus-specific expansions by missing private and CD4 specificities.

The library was made by 5' RACE. For sequencing, a NextSeq 500 was employed. In the TCR library protocol, unique molecular identifiers were attached to individual cDNA molecules to correct for PCR bias and sequencing error. TCR alpha and beta chains were both sequenced, and the abundances of alpha and beta sequences in each sample were closely correlated with each other. Under the source paper's analysis protocol: Decombinator V4 was used to perform V gene, J gene and CDR3 annotation of TCR sequences. TCRs were defined as expanded if a significant change between any two time points was detected under a Poisson model with p below 0.0001. TCR abundances were normalised to the total number of TCRs sequenced per sample and expressed as counts per million. MAIT TCRs were defined by TRAV1-2 paired with TRAJ12, TRAJ20 or TRAJ33, and iNKT TCRs by TRAV10 paired with TRAJ18. VDJdb, accessed on 1 November 2021, was searched for TCRs annotated for CMV, EBV and SARS-CoV-2, and TCRs annotated for more than one antigen were excluded. The public reads were reanalyzed by TCRdb: fastp trimming at Q25, MiXCR alignment, in-frame beta chains only. A single entry per CDR3 protein holds the most common genes and DNA from its merged rows. The V and J calls were not made by the authors but by TCRdb's processing. The sample contains about 97,000 distinct CDR3 sequences, about 10% of them found a single time. Of the sample, around 4.3% is held by the ten largest clones.

This was a case-control study nested in a cohort of healthcare workers in London, UK, who had nasopharyngeal swab PCR tests and blood samples taken every week. Between 23 and 31 March 2020, the week of the UK lockdown, healthcare workers were enrolled and then followed up weekly for as long as 16 weeks. The CDR3, cysteine through phenylalanine, is 16 amino acids long. Kept here is only the CDR3 DNA, which spans 48 bases and is read in frame from base 1. V is pruned by 1 base and J by 8 bases, leaving 8 bases of the junction without a gene match. The germline V gene provides CDR1 MNHEY and CDR2 SVGAGI.

The sample in question was whole blood, obtained at baseline. The clonotype comes from an adult who was a healthcare worker with PCR-confirmed SARS-CoV-2 infection or an uninfected control (not recorded which). This receptor chain uses TRBV6-5 and TRBJ2-1; 10 middle bases align to TRBD1. The CDR3 reads as follows: CASSYLGTGDTDEQFF. Read as DNA, the sequence is TGTGCCAGCAGTTACTTGGGGACAGGGGATACGGATGAGCAGTTCTTC.